These T cell receptor beta chains were read from a single sample in a study of blood T cell repertoires in COVID-19. Clones were sequenced by immunoSEQ multiplex PCR, and TCRdb holds only the in-frame ones, with some missing. The sample has fewer than 250,000 clones; less than 90% are singletons. The sample taken for sequencing was peripheral blood. Receptors originate from a woman between 50 and 59 years old with acute or convalescent COVID-19. Both conserved end residues are part of each CDR3. The D gene is left open where the match is weak. Some rows have no size entry. The others give once, few or many, or a class for an expanded clone.

TRBJ2-4 . TRBV5-4 . TGTGCCAGCAGCTTGGGCGATGACAGGTTTACCAAAAACATTCAGTACTTC CASSLGDDRFTKNIQYF
TRBJ2-7 TRBD1 TRBV29-1 . TGCAGCGTTGAACGGGACAGGGGAGACGAGCAGTACTTC CSVERDRGDEQYF
TRBJ1-1 . TRBV27 . TGTGCCAGCAGTTTATTGGCAAACATGAACACTGAAGCTTTCTTT CASSLLANMNTEAFF
TRBJ2-3 TRBD2 TRBV4-3 once TGCGCCAGCAGCCAACTAGCGGGGGGGCCGACAGATACGCAGTATTTT CASSQLAGGPTDTQYF
TRBJ2-3 . TRBV4-1 . TGCGCCAGCAGCCAAACACGCACAGCACCTAGCACAGATACGCAGTATTTT CASSQTRTAPSTDTQYF
TRBJ2-2 TRBD1 TRBV19 . TGTGCCAGTAGCGTACCGGGACAGGGGCGAAAGATCCACGGGGAGCTGTTTTTT CASSVPGQGRKIHGELFF
TRBJ2-1 . TRBV7-9 . TGTGCCAGCAGCTTAGGGGGGGTCAGCTCCAATGAGCAGTTCTTC CASSLGGVSSNEQFF
TRBJ1-1 . TRBV6-5 . TGTGCCACGATACGTCGGGAGGGCACTGAAGCTTTCTTT CATIRREGTEAFF
TRBJ2-4 . TRBV27 . TGTGCCAGCAGCGTGATAGGGGCTCCCAAAAACATTCAGTACTTC CASSVIGAPKNIQYF
TRBJ2-3 TRBD2 TRBV5-1 . TGCGCCAGCAGCTTGGATGCGGGGGGGCGTAGAGATACGCAGTATTTT CASSLDAGGRRDTQYF
TRBJ2-1 TRBD2 TRBV7-3 . TGTGCCAGCAGCCCAAGACTAGCGAATGAGCAGTTCTTC CASSPRLANEQFF
TRBJ2-7 TRBD2 TRBV5-1 . TGCGCCAGCAGCTTAAAGGCTAGCGGGGGTTGGGACGAGCAGTACTTC CASSLKASGGWDEQYF
TRBJ1-5 . TRBV5-5 . TGTGCCAGCAGCACCCGCCCGGGGATCAATCAGCCCCAGCATTTT CASSTRPGINQPQHF
TRBJ2-1 . TRBV6-6 . TGTGCCAGCAGTCCTGACATCTCCTACAATGAGCAGTTCTTC CASSPDISYNEQFF
TRBJ2-7 TRBD1 TRBV5-5 . TGTGCCAGCAGCTTGGTGGGACAGGGGGCCTACGAGCAGTACTTC CASSLVGQGAYEQYF
TRBJ2-4 TRBD1 TRBV9 . TGTGCCAGCAGCGTAGGCGGCGGACAGGGGTCTATTCAGTACTTC CASSVGGGQGSIQYF
TRBJ1-2 TRBD1 TRBV6-1 . TGTGCCAGCAGTGCCAGGGACAGGGCGGATTATGGCTACACCTTC CASSARDRADYGYTF
TRBJ2-1 TRBD2 TRBV3-1/TRBV3-2 . TGTGCCAGCAGCTTCCCGACTAGCTCTCAGTTCTTC CASSFPTSSQFF
TRBJ2-1 . TRBV3-1/TRBV3-2 medium-sized TGTGCCAGCAGCCAAGATGTCAGCTCCTACAATGAGCAGTTCTTC CASSQDVSSYNEQFF
TRBJ2-3 TRBD2 TRBV19 . TGTGCCAGTAGTTTCCTCTCTAGCGGGAGTGCAGATACGCAGTATTTT CASSFLSSGSADTQYF
TRBJ1-3 . TRBV30 . TGTGCCCACAGGATCTCTGGAAACACCATATATTTT CAHRISGNTIYF
TRBJ1-5 . TRBV7-9 . TGTGCCAGCAGCCCACAGGGAGGCAATCAGCCCCAGCATTTT CASSPQGGNQPQHF
TRBJ2-1 TRBD2 TRBV5-1 . TGCGCCAGCAGCTTGCTAGGGACTAGCCACAATGAGCAGTTCTTC CASSLLGTSHNEQFF
TRBJ2-2 TRBD2 TRBV5-1 . TGCGCCAGCAGGCTTGGCCAAGCGGGAGGTGGCGGGGAGCTGTTTTTT CASRLGQAGGGGELFF
TRBJ1-5 . TRBV7-9 . TGTGCCAGCAGCTTCGACGGGACAAATCAGCCCCAGCATTTT CASSFDGTNQPQHF
TRBJ1-3 . TRBV20-1 . TGCAGTGCTGGGGCCGGAAACACCATATATTTT CSAGAGNTIYF
TRBJ2-7 TRBD2 TRBV10-2 once TGCGCCAGCAGTGAGCAGCGGGATCAGCAGTACTTC CASSEQRDQQYF
TRBJ1-2 TRBD1 TRBV29-1 . TGCAGCGCTCAGGGGGATTTTAACTATGGCTACACCTTC CSAQGDFNYGYTF
TRBJ1-1 . TRBV19 . TGTGCCAGTAGTATACTCGGGGACACTGAAGCTTTCTTT CASSILGDTEAFF
TRBJ1-2 TRBD1 TRBV24-1 . TGTGCCACCAGTGAAGGGACAGGTTATGGCTACACCTTC CATSEGTGYGYTF
TRBJ1-1 TRBD1 TRBV7-9 . TGTGCCAGCAGCACCGGGACAGGGGAGTCGAACACTGAAGCTTTCTTT CASSTGTGESNTEAFF
TRBJ2-7 . TRBV3-1/TRBV3-2 once TGTGCCAGCAGCCAAGAGTTGAGCAAGACCTACGAGCAGTACTTC CASSQELSKTYEQYF
TRBJ2-7 . TRBV27 few TGTGCCAGCAGTCCCGGGACAAAGGCCTACGAGCAGTACTTC CASSPGTKAYEQYF
TRBJ1-5 . TRBV12-5 . TGTGCTAGTGCCTTTAATCAGCCCCAGCATTTT CASAFNQPQHF
TRBJ1-5 TRBD1 TRBV19 few TGTGCCAGCTGGAACAGGGGTAGTCAGCCCCAGCATTTT CASWNRGSQPQHF
TRBJ1-1 TRBD1 TRBV7-9 . TGTGCCAGCAGAAGGGGACAGGGGATCACTGAAGCTTTCTTT CASRRGQGITEAFF
TRBJ1-1 . TRBV3-1/TRBV3-2 . TGTGCCAGCAGCTCTGGAGGGGAGTCTGAAGCTTTCTTT CASSSGGESEAFF
TRBJ1-1 . TRBV11-3 . TGTGCCAGCAGCTTAGATCAAGTAGGGAGAACTGAAGCTTTCTTT CASSLDQVGRTEAFF
TRBJ1-2 . TRBV10-3 . TGTGCCATCAGCATACAGGTTGCTAACTATGGCTACACCTTC CAISIQVANYGYTF
TRBJ2-2 . TRBV5-1 . TGCGCCAGCAGCTCAAGGGGACTCGGGAACACCGGGGAGCTGTTTTTT CASSSRGLGNTGELFF
TRBJ2-1 TRBD2 TRBV7-8 few TGTGCCAGCAGCTCCCTAGCGGGGGTTTACAATGAGCAGTTCTTC CASSSLAGVYNEQFF
TRBJ2-3 . TRBV23-1 . TGCGCCAGCAGTCAATCAATTGAGAGGGCGAGGAAGACAGATACGCAGTATTTT CASSQSIERARKTDTQYF
TRBJ1-1 TRBD1 TRBV6-5 once TGTGCCAGCATGGAGGGGACAGGGCAGGCTTTCTTT CASMEGTGQAFF
TRBJ2-2 . TRBV9 . TGTGCCAGCAGCGCAGATGGAAGGAGCGGAGGGAACACCGGGGAGCTGTTTTTT CASSADGRSGGNTGELFF
TRBJ1-1 TRBD1 TRBV4-1 . TGCGCCAGCAGCCAAGAGGGACAGGGTCGCACTGAAGCTTTCTTT CASSQEGQGRTEAFF
TRBJ1-2 . TRBV19 . TGTGCCAGTAGTAGCACAGGCTACTATGGCTACACCTTC CASSSTGYYGYTF
TRBJ2-7 . TRBV7-2 . TGTGCCAGCAGCTTAGGCCTAGAACGCCCCGAGCAGTACTTC CASSLGLERPEQYF
TRBJ2-6 TRBD2 TRBV6-5 . TGTGCCAGCAGTTACCGGGAGGCTGGGGCCAACGTCCTGACTTTC CASSYREAGANVLTF
TRBJ2-5 TRBD2 TRBV7-2 . TGTGCCACCCGCGGAATAGCGGGAGGGATCGAGACCCAGTACTTC CATRGIAGGIETQYF
TRBJ2-3 TRBD1 TRBV10-3 once TGTGCCATCAGTGAGTCTGCGACAGGGGGAGGTACGCAGTATTTT CAISESATGGGTQYF
TRBJ1-1 TRBD1 TRBV5-1 . TGCGCCAGCAGCCTTCGGACAGGGGAGAACACTGAAGCTTTCTTT CASSLRTGENTEAFF
TRBJ2-2 . TRBV11-1 . TGTGCCAGCAGCCGCGACAGAGCGAACACCGGGGAGCTGTTTTTT CASSRDRANTGELFF
TRBJ1-5 . TRBV6-2/TRBV6-3 . TGTGCCAGCAGTTATTTATCTCAGCCCCAGCATTTT CASSYLSQPQHF
TRBJ2-5 . TRBV19 . TGTGCCAGTAGTACCGGCAGGGGCACAGAGACCCAGTACTTC CASSTGRGTETQYF
TRBJ1-2 . TRBV5-4 once TGTGCCAGCAGCGTAAACAGGGAATCTGGCTACACCTTC CASSVNRESGYTF
TRBJ1-2 . TRBV30 . TGTGCCTGGAGTAAATATCCCCCACTCAACTATGGCTACACCTTC CAWSKYPPLNYGYTF